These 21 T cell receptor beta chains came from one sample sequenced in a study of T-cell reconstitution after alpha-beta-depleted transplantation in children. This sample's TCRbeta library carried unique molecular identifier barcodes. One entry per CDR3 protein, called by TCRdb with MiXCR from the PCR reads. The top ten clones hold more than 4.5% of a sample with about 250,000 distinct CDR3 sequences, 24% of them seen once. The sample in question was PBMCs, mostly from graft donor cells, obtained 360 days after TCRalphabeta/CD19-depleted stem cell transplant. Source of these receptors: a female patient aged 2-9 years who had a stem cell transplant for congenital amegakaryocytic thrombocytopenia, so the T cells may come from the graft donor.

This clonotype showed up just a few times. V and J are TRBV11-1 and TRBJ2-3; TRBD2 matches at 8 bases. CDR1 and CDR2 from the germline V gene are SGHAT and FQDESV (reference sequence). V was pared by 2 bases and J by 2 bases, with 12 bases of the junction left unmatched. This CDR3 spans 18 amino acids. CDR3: CASSLPAGVYPPTDTQYF. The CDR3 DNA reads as TGTGCCAGCAGCTTACCAGCGGGGGTCTACCCCCCCACAGATACGCAGTATTTT. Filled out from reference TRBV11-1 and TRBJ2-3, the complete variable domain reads EAEVAQSPRYKITEKSQAVAFWCDPISGHATLYWYRQILGQGPELLVQFQDESVVDDSQLPKDRFSAERLKGVDSTLKIQPAELGDSAMYLCASSLPAGVYPPTDTQYFGPGTRLTVL.

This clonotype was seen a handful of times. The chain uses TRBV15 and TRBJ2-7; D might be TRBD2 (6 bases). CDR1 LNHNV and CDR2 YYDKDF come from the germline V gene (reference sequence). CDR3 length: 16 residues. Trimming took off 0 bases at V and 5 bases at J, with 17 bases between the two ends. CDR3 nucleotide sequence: TGTGCCACCAGCAGAGATTCGGGACGGGAGACTCACGAGCAGTACTTC. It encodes CATSRDSGRETHEQYF.

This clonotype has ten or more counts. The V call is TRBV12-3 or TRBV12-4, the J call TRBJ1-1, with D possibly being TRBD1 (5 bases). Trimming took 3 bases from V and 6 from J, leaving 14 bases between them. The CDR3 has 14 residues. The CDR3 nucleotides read TGTGCCAGCAGTTTTACTCAGGGAGGGGCTGAAGCTTTCTTT. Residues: CASSFTQGGAEAFF.

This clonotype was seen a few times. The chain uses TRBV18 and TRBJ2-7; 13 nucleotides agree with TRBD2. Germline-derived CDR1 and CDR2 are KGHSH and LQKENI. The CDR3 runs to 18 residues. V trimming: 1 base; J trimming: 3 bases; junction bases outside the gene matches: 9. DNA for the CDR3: TGTGCCAGCTCACCACGGACTAGCGGGAGTTCCCTTTACTACGAGCAGTACTTC. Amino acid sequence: CASSPRTSGSSLYYEQYF.

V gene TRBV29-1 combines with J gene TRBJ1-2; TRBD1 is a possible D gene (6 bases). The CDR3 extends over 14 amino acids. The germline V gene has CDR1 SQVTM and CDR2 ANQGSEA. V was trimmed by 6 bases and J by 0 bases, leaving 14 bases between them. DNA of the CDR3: TGCAGCGTCGCCCTTCGACAGGCTAACTATGGCTACACCTTC. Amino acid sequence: CSVALRQANYGYTF.

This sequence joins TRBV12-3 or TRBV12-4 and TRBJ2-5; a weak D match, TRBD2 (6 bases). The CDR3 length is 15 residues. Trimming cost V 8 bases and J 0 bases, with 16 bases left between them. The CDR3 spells CASRGGSGYQETQYF. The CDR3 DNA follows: TGTGCCAGCCGGGGAGGTAGTGGGTACCAAGAGACCCAGTACTTC.

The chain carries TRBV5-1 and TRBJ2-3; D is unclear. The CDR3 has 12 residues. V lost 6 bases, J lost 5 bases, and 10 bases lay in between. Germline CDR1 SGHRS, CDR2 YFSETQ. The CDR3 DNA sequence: TGCGCCAGCACATTGGGCGGAGATACGCAGTATTTT. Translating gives CASTLGGDTQYF.

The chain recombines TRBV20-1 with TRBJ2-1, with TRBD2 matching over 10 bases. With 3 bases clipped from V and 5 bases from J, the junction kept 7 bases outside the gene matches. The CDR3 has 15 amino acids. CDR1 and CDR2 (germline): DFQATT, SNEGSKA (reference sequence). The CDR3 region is CSARDSGRVDNEQFF. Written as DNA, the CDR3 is TGCAGTGCTAGGGACAGCGGGAGGGTCGACAATGAGCAGTTCTTC.

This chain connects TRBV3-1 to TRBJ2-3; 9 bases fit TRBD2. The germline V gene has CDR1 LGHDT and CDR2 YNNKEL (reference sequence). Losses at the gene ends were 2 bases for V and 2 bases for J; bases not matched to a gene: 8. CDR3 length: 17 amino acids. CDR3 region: CASSQYQGLAVTDTQYF. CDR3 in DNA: TGTGCCAGCAGCCAATACCAGGGACTAGCTGTCACAGATACGCAGTATTTT.

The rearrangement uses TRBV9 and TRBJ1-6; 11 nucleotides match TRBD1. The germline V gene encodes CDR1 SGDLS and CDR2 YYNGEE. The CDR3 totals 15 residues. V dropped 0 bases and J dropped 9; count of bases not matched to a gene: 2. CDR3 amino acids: CASSVVGTGGSPLHF. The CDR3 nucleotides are TGTGCCAGCAGCGTAGTAGGGACAGGGGGTTCACCCCTCCACTTT. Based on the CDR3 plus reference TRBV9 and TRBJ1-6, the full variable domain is DSGVTQTPKHLITATGQRVTLRCSPRSGDLSVYWYQQSLDQGLQFLIQYYNGEERAKGNILERFSAQQFPDLHSELNLSSLELGDSALYFCASSVVGTGGSPLHFGNGTRLTVT.

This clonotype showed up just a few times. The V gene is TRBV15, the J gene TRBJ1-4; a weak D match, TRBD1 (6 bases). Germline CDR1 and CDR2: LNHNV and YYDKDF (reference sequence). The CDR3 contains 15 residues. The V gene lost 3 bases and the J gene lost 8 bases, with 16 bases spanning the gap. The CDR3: CATSRVQGFDEKLFF. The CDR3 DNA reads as TGTGCCACCAGCAGGGTACAGGGTTTCGACGAAAAACTGTTTTTT.

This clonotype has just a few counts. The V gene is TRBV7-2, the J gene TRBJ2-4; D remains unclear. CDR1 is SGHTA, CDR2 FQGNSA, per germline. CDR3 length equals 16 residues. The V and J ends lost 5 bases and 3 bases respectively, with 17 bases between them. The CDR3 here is CASSPLWFPGKNIQYF. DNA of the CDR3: TGTGCCAGCAGCCCATTATGGTTCCCGGGCAAAAACATTCAGTACTTC.

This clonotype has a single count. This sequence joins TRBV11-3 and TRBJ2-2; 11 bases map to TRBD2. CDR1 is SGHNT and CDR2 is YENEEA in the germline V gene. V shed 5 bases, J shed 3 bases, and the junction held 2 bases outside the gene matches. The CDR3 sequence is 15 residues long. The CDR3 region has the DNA TGTGCCAGCAGCATAGCGGGAGGGCACACCGGGGAGCTGTTTTTT. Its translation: CASSIAGGHTGELFF.

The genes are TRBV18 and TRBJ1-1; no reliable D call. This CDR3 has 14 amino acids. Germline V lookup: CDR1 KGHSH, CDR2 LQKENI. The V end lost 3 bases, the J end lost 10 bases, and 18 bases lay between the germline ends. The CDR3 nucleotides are TGTGCCAGCTCACCTTTCCCAGAAAGTTCAGCAGCTTTCTTT. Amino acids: CASSPFPESSAAFF.

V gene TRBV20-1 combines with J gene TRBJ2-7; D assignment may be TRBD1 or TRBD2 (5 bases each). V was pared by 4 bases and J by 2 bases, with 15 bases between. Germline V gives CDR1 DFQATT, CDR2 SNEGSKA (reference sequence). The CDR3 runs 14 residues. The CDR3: CSANSGTGTYEQYF. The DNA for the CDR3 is TGCAGTGCTAATTCCGGGACGGGGACCTACGAGCAGTACTTC.

DNA for the CDR3: TGTGCCAGCAGTCCCTGGGCGGGGAAGACGGTGGATACGCAGTATTTT. Its translation is CASSPWAGKTVDTQYF. The chain has TRBV27 and TRBJ2-3, with D tentatively TRBD2 (6 bases). The CDR3 consists of 16 residues. V lost 5 bases to trimming and J lost 6 bases, with 21 bases between them. The germline gives CDR1 MNHEY, CDR2 SMNVEV (reference sequence).

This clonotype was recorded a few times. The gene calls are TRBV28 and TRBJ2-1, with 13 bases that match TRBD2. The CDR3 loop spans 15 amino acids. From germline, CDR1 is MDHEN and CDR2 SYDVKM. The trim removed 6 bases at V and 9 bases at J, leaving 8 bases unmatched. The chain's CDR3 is CASRTLAGGPGEQFF. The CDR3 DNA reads TGTGCCAGCAGGACACTAGCGGGGGGGCCAGGTGAGCAGTTCTTC.

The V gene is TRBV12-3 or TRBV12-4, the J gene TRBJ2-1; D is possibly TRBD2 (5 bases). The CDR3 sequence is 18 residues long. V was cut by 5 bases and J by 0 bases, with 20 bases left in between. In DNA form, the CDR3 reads TGTGCCAGCAGTAAGACATATGCTAGCCCCAGCTCCTACAATGAGCAGTTCTTC. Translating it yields CASSKTYASPSSYNEQFF.

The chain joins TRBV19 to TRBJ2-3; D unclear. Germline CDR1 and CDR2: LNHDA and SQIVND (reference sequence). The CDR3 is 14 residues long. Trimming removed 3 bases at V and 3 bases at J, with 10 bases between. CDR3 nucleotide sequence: TGTGCCAGTAGTATCAGCAAGGTTACAGATACGCAGTATTTT. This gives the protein CASSISKVTDTQYF.

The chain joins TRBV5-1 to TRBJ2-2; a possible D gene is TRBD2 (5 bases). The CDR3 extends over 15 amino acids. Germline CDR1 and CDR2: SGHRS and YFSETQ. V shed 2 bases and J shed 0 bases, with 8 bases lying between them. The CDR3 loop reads CASSLAAPNTGELFF. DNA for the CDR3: TGCGCCAGCAGCTTAGCGGCACCGAACACCGGGGAGCTGTTTTTT. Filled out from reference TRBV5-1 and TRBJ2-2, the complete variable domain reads KAGVTQTPRYLIKTRGQQVTLSCSPISGHRSVSWYQQTPGQGLQFLFEYFSETQRNKGNFPGRFSGRQFSNSRSEMNVSTLELGDSALYLCASSLAAPNTGELFFGEGSRLTVL.

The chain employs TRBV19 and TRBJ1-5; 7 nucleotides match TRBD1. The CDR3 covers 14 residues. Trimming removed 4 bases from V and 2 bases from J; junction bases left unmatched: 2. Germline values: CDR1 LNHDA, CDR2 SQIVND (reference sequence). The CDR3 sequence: CASSSQGGNQPQHF. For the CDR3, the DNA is TGTGCCAGTAGTAGTCAGGGGGGCAATCAGCCCCAGCATTTT. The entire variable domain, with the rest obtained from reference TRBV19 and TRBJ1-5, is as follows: DGGITQSPKYLFRKEGQNVTLSCEQNLNHDAMYWYRQDPGQGLRLIYYSQIVNDFQKGDIAEGYSVSREKKESFPLTVTSAQKNPTAFYLCASSSQGGNQPQHFGDGTRLSIL.